This T cell receptor beta chain was obtained from a study of cytomegalovirus exposure and HLA in healthy donors. Samples came from healthy bone marrow donors. Whole-study findings and limits: In a later analysis, at a false discovery rate of 0.05, approximately 15,000 TCR beta sequences matched HLA alleles. TCR beta V segments were, for the most part, productive about 87% or about 30% of the time in an earlier analysis. There were a few CMV-associated chains whose specificity for CMV antigens was confirmed in vitro.

The PCR ran on 60 Vbeta and 13 Jbeta primers. Here immunoSEQ multiplex PCR was the method, and the copy in TCRdb shows in-frame clones only, minus some. The table includes some 120,000 clones, 70% to 85% detected once. V shed 1 base and J shed 4 bases, with 14 bases lying between them. Per the germline V gene, CDR1 is LGHNA and CDR2 is YSLEER. CDR3 length: 15 amino acids. Details on this clone: Its antigen is as yet unknown.

The sequencing input was PBMCs. The J gene is TRBJ2-7, the V gene TRBV4-3; D not certain. The sequence derives from a man aged 18 to 29 in good health and CMV-seronegative. The CDR3 reads CASSQVKYGEYEQYF. The DNA of the CDR3 is TGCGCCAGCAGCCAAGTTAAGTACGGAGAATACGAGCAGTACTTC.